The rows below give T cell receptor beta chains drawn from one sample of a study of T cells after yellow fever vaccination. TCRdb called the 5' RACE reads again in MiXCR, with one record for every CDR3 protein. The sample consists of 110,000 to 150,000 distinct CDR3 sequences, about 7% of them appearing once. The sequences come from CD4+ T cells sorted from PBMCs, collected 10 days after the yellow fever booster vaccination. The receptor source for this set is a man in his thirties or forties who received the YFV17D yellow fever vaccine. The CDR3 runs from the conserved cysteine through the conserved F or W.

TRBV12-3/TRBV12-4	TRBJ2-1	CASSPRGLAVNEQFF
TRBV7-2	TRBJ2-3	CASSGPGGSTDTQYF
TRBV4-3	TRBJ2-5	CASSQAVGGGETQYF
TRBV7-2	TRBJ2-7	CASSPGQPYEQYF
TRBV15	TRBJ2-7	CATSRPGLQYEQYF
TRBV6-2/TRBV6-3	TRBJ2-4	CASSRPDSTNIQYF
TRBV27	TRBJ2-7	CASSFGRTTYEQYF
TRBV5-1	TRBJ2-7	CASSLVAGPAYEQYF
TRBV7-9	TRBJ2-7	CASSSRGYSYEQYF
TRBV5-1	TRBJ2-3	CASSPSGYSTDTQYF
TRBV7-2	TRBJ2-5	CASRYTPAKETQYF
TRBV11-2	TRBJ2-2	CASSLGEWGELFF
TRBV7-2	TRBJ2-2	CASSLQGIVRELFF
TRBV19	TRBJ1-1	CASSSRQGTVMNTEAFF
TRBV9	TRBJ2-5	CASTSGTASQETQYF
TRBV7-2	TRBJ1-2	CASSLKEQGLGYTF
TRBV7-9	TRBJ2-2	CASSFLATGELFF
TRBV5-5	TRBJ1-1	CASSFSGGDAFF
TRBV7-2	TRBJ2-7	CASSLARGSVEQYF
TRBV7-3	TRBJ1-1	CASSLGGGMNTEAFF
TRBV5-6	TRBJ2-3	CASSLIPNTQYF
TRBV27	TRBJ2-6	CASSPDSRRAGANVLTF
TRBV27	TRBJ2-5	CASAGLAVQETQYF
TRBV5-8	TRBJ2-5	CASRRGTGGKETQYF
TRBV6-1	TRBJ2-7	CASTYPGAPYEQYF
TRBV10-3	TRBJ2-3	CAIKTSGSTDTQYF
TRBV7-2	TRBJ2-7	CASSLTGNYEQYF
TRBV24-1	TRBJ2-2	CATSDALNTGELFF
TRBV24-1	TRBJ2-1	CATSDVAGLGNNEQFF
TRBV20-1	TRBJ2-5	CSASRTSRETQYF
TRBV30	TRBJ1-5	CAWSEGQPLFSQPQHF
TRBV20-1	TRBJ2-1	CSASGGRGLANDEQFF
TRBV5-1	TRBJ2-7	CASSLGRDYEQYF
TRBV25-1	TRBJ1-3	CASFSGNTIYF
TRBV27	TRBJ2-3	CASSSRGVIGRESSTDTQYF
TRBV29-1	TRBJ2-2	CSVGQGTAGELFF
TRBV15	TRBJ2-7	CATSSSGRAYEQYF
TRBV29-1	TRBJ2-5	CSVEDHRETQYF
TRBV12-3/TRBV12-4	TRBJ1-5	CASRGGRRLSNQPQHF
TRBV11-2	TRBJ2-1	CASKFPGHEQFF
TRBV9	TRBJ2-5	CASSVDLAAGETQYF
TRBV11-1	TRBJ2-7	CASSLGQGATPTIHKHEGYEQYF
TRBV29-1	TRBJ1-2	CSVEDRVWDNYGYTF
TRBV20-1	TRBJ2-6	CSAVIKGTSGMKPGANVLTF
TRBV5-1	TRBJ2-2	CASSDLAGVRTGELFF
TRBV29-1	TRBJ2-1	CSAPAEPGPAYNEQFF
TRBV29-1	TRBJ2-2	CSVRQAGELFF
TRBV7-2	TRBJ1-1	CASSSVGFTEAFF
TRBV7-9	TRBJ2-5	CASSQPTSGQETQYF
TRBV5-6	TRBJ1-5	CASSLGGRMDQPQHF
TRBV28	TRBJ2-7	CASRGQGAASYEQYF
TRBV15	TRBJ2-3	CATSPRGESRYTQYF
TRBV3-1	TRBJ2-1	CASSQETWEQFF
TRBV7-2	TRBJ2-3	CATARAGITDTQYF
TRBV6-5	TRBJ1-4	CASSYGYDNEKLFF
TRBV20-1	TRBJ2-1	CSAMEGSGYNEQFF